These 7 T cell receptor beta chains share one sample of origin, sequenced in a study of response to subunit inactivated influenza vaccine. MiXCR, run by TCRdb on the RT-PCR reads, gives a single entry per CDR3 protein. The sample records more than 600,000 distinct CDR3 sequences, about a fifth being singletons. The sequencing used PBMCs from blood, collected less than 6 days after vaccination. The receptors originated from a man aged 50-59 years who received an inactivated influenza vaccine.

This clonotype was counted a few times. This chain joins TRBV12-3 or TRBV12-4 and TRBJ2-7; unclear D gene. The V and J ends lost 3 bases and 2 bases respectively, with 11 bases between them. The CDR3 runs to 14 residues. The CDR3 sequence: CASSLRGPTYEQYF. The CDR3, as DNA: TGTGCCAGCAGTTTGAGAGGTCCTACCTACGAGCAGTACTTC.

This clonotype was detected only a few times. CDR3 loop: CASTTGRQETQYF. CDR3 DNA sequence: TGTGCCAGCACTACGGGGCGGCAAGAGACCCAGTACTTC. The chain has TRBV28 and TRBJ2-5, with D perhaps assigned TRBD1 or TRBD2 (5 bases each). The CDR3 length is 13 residues. The V gene lost 7 bases and the J gene lost 2 bases, with 11 bases spanning the gap. Germline CDR1 reads MDHEN; CDR2 reads SYDVKM. Together with reference TRBV28 and TRBJ2-5, the CDR3 gives the full variable domain: DVKVTQSSRYLVKRTGEKVFLECVQDMDHENMFWYRQDPGLGLRLIYFSYDVKMKEKGDIPEGYSVSREKKERFSLILESASTNQTSMYLCASTTGRQETQYFGPGTRLLVL.

The V and J genes are TRBV20-1 and TRBJ2-6; 8 nucleotides align to TRBD1. Germline values: CDR1 DFQATT, CDR2 SNEGSKA (reference sequence). This CDR3 is 16 amino acids long. The J segment lost 0 bases and the V segment lost 5 bases, leaving 6 bases of the junction unmatched. CDR3 loop: CSASGTGPSGANVLTF. The DNA for the CDR3 is TGCAGTGCTTCCGGGACAGGACCCTCTGGGGCCAACGTCCTGACTTTC.

The V and J genes are TRBV15 and TRBJ2-2; a possible D gene is TRBD2 (5 bases). There are 15 residues in the CDR3. The V gene's germline CDR1 is LNHNV and CDR2 YYDKDF (reference sequence). V lost 0 bases to trimming and J lost 7 bases, with 12 bases between them. This CDR3 is CATSRDASGVGELFF. In DNA form, the CDR3 reads TGTGCCACCAGCAGAGATGCGTCCGGGGTCGGGGAGCTGTTTTTT.

The gene calls are TRBV20-1 and TRBJ2-3, with 7 bases fitting TRBD2. V shed 1 base, J shed 1 base, and the junction held 5 bases outside the gene matches. Germline lookup yields CDR1 DFQATT and CDR2 SNEGSKA (reference sequence). The length of the CDR3 is 15 residues. CDR3 sequence: CSARGLAVGTDTQYF. The CDR3 nucleotides are TGCAGTGCTAGAGGGCTAGCGGTGGGCACAGATACGCAGTATTTT.

The V gene is TRBV12-3 or TRBV12-4, the J gene TRBJ2-1; D perhaps matches TRBD2 (6 bases). V was shortened by 7 bases and J by 4 bases, with 17 bases between the two germline ends. The CDR3 loop spans 15 amino acids. The CDR3: CASTEGGIPYNEQFF. The CDR3 DNA reads as TGTGCCAGCACCGAAGGAGGGATTCCTTACAATGAGCAGTTCTTC.

This clonotype was observed a few times. The genes are TRBV9 and TRBJ1-2, with D tentatively TRBD1 (5 bases). With 6 bases removed from V and 5 bases from J, the gap between germline ends came to 20 bases. There are 15 residues in the CDR3. Germline CDR1 reads SGDLS; CDR2 reads YYNGEE. CDR3 residues: CASNEGSSSDYGYTF. The CDR3 DNA reads TGTGCCAGCAACGAGGGGAGCAGCTCGGATTATGGCTACACCTTC.